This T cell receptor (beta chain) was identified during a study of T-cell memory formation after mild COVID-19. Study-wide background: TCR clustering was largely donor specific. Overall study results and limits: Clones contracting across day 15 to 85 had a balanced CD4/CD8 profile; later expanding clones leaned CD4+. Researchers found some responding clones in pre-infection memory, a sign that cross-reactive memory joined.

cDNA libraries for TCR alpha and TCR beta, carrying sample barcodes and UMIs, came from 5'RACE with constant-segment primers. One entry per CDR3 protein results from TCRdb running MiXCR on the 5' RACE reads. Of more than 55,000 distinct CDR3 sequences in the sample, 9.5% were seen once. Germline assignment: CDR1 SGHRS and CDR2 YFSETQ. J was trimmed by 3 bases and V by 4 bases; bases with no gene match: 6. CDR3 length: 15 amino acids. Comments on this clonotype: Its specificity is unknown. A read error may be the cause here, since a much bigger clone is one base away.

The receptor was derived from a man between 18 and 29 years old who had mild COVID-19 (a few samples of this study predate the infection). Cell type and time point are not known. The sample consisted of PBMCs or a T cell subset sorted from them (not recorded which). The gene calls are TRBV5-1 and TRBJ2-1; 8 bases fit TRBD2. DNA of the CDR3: TGCGCCAGCAGCGTGCGGGGGGACCACTACAATGAGCAGTTCTTC. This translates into CASSVRGDHYNEQFF.